The text below deals with one T cell receptor beta chain. What it binds is unknown. V lost 4 bases and J lost 4; bases outside the gene matches: 8. This CDR3 has 16 amino acids. Germline CDR1 reads SGHRS; CDR2 reads YFSETQ. These data are taken from a study of OX40 agonist ivuxolimab in advanced cancers. Prior autoimmune disease or systemic immunosuppression barred patients. General study results and limits: Normalized expansion of T-cell clones was also low for some nonresponders. The study found among the lowest clonal expansion in partial responders at 0.1-3.0 mg/kg. Clonal expansion from baseline to week 6 occurred in both CD4+ and CD8+ T cells.

This table comes from immunoSEQ multiplex PCR, and its TCRdb copy is limited to in-frame clones, with some not included. The data hold about 23,000 clones, with 80% to 85% observed a single time. Sequenced material: CD4+ or CD8+ T cells sorted from blood, taken in a trial of the OX40 agonist ivuxolimab. This sequence originates from an adult with an advanced solid tumor such as melanoma, head and neck, liver or kidney cancer. This chain connects TRBV5-1 to TRBJ2-6, with TRBD2 matching over 7 bases. The CDR3 nucleotides are TGCGCCAGCAGCGGTGGGAGGGGATCCGGGGCCAACGTCCTGACTTTC. Its protein product is CASSGGRGSGANVLTF.